Shown below are 10 T cell receptor beta chains from a single sample sequenced in a study of identical twins. TCRdb reprocessed the 5' RACE reads with MiXCR, giving one entry per CDR3 protein. The data hold around 1.7 million distinct CDR3 sequences, with about 30% observed a single time. Sequenced sample: cord blood. These receptors originate from a newborn girl in good health.

The chain uses TRBV20-1 and TRBJ2-7; 8 bases line up with TRBD2. The CDR3 runs 14 residues. CDR1 is DFQATT, CDR2 SNEGSKA, per germline (reference sequence). V shed 4 bases and J 1 base; nucleotides not matched to a gene: 6. CDR3 coding DNA: TGCAGTGCTACAGGGACTAGGGGATCCTACGAGCAGTACTTC. This gives the protein CSATGTRGSYEQYF.

This clonotype was detected many times. The gene calls are TRBV28 and TRBJ2-3; 7 bases fit TRBD1. Germline V gene lookup returns CDR1 MDHEN and CDR2 SYDVKM. This CDR3 region has 14 residues. J lost 4 bases, V lost 1 base, and 2 bases had no gene match. CDR3 loop: CASSLSDRADTQYF. Written as DNA, the CDR3 is TGTGCCAGCAGTTTATCCGACAGGGCAGATACGCAGTATTTT.

The chain has TRBV29-1 and TRBJ1-1, with D perhaps matching TRBD1 (6 bases). Deletions cut 2 bases from V and 11 bases from J, with 15 bases between. CDR1 SQVTM and CDR2 ANQGSEA come from the germline V gene. CDR3 length equals 12 residues. CDR3 amino acids: CSVERGGDNAFF. The CDR3 bases are TGCAGCGTTGAAAGGGGGGGGGACAATGCTTTCTTT.

J is TRBJ2-5 and V is TRBV12-3 or TRBV12-4, with 8 bases identical to TRBD2. The DNA end favors TRBJ2-7, so the J call may be wrong. The CDR3 is 15 amino acids. As DNA, the CDR3 is TGTGCCAGCAGTTTAAAGCGAGCGGGGGTACCCGAGCAGTACTTC. It translates to CASSLKRAGVPEQYF.

This clonotype has a handful of counts. In DNA form, the CDR3 reads TGCAGTGCTCTAGGGGGGGTTAATTCACCCCTCCACTTT. It is translated as CSALGGVNSPLHF. The rearrangement uses TRBV20-1 and TRBJ1-6; TRBD1 might be the D (6 bases). In germline, CDR1 is DFQATT, CDR2 SNEGSKA (reference sequence). V gave up 5 bases and J gave up 6 bases, with 11 bases separating them. This CDR3 contains 13 residues.

This clonotype was counted a few times. The V call is TRBV29-1, the J call TRBJ1-2; D ambiguous. V was trimmed by 6 bases and J by 1 base, leaving 15 bases between them. The germline V gene has CDR1 SQVTM and CDR2 ANQGSEA. The CDR3 totals 14 residues. In nucleotides, the CDR3 is TGCAGCGTCCAGGCGGTAGGCATTAACTATGGCTACACCTTC. Translation: CSVQAVGINYGYTF.

This clonotype was seen a handful of times. The V call is TRBV25-1, the J call TRBJ2-2; D unclear. Between the trimmed V and J ends, which lost 1 base and 1 base, there was a span of 7 bases. The germline V gene encodes CDR1 MGHDK and CDR2 SYGVNS. The CDR3 is 15 residues long. The CDR3 DNA reads TGTGCCAGCAGTGAATTAATAGGGAACACCGGGGAGCTGTTTTTT. It is translated as CASSELIGNTGELFF.

The genes are TRBV5-1 and TRBJ2-3; a possible D gene is TRBD2 (6 bases). V shed 4 bases and J shed 5 bases, with 23 bases lying between them. The CDR3 sequence is 17 residues long. Germline loops: CDR1 SGHRS, CDR2 YFSETQ. CDR3 sequence reads: CASSVNKAGLIGDTQYF. The CDR3 coding sequence is TGCGCCAGCAGCGTCAACAAAGCGGGCTTAATAGGAGATACGCAGTATTTT.

This chain uses TRBV4-2 with TRBJ1-2, with TRBD1 matching 10 bases. The CDR3 runs to 16 residues. The germline CDR1 and CDR2 sequences are LGHNA and YNFKEQ. Trimming at V came to 0 bases and at J to 4 bases, leaving 5 bases not matched to a gene. CDR3 DNA sequence: TGTGCCAGCAGCCAAGATCGGACAGGGGGGTTCTATGGCTACACCTTC. Protein: CASSQDRTGGFYGYTF.

V and J are TRBV28 and TRBJ2-5; D call uncertain. V was shortened by 1 base and J by 5 bases, with 14 bases between the two germline ends. The CDR3 extends over 15 amino acids. Germline values: CDR1 MDHEN, CDR2 SYDVKM. The CDR3 nucleotides are TGTGCCAGCAGTTTATCCCCGGCAAACGTGGAGACCCAGTACTTC. It translates to CASSLSPANVETQYF.